Listed below are T cell receptor beta chains from one sample, sequenced in a study of OX40 agonist ivuxolimab in advanced cancers. Generated by immunoSEQ multiplex PCR, the TCRdb table keeps only in-frame clones and is missing some. Seen here are roughly 60,000 clones, about 90% observed once, and the top ten hold 3.5% to 4%. The starting material was CD4+ or CD8+ T cells sorted from blood, obtained in a trial of the OX40 agonist ivuxolimab. All receptors come from an adult with an advanced solid tumor such as melanoma, head and neck, liver or kidney cancer. Both conserved end residues are part of each CDR3. D genes are given only for firm matches. Rows may omit the clone size; those that give it use once, few, many or a size class.

D gene,V gene,clone size,J gene,CDR3 protein,CDR3 DNA
.,TRBV4-3,.,TRBJ1-3,CASSQFSGTPTPSGNTIYF,TGCGCCAGCAGCCAATTTTCCGGGACACCGACTCCCTCTGGAAACACCATATATTTT
.,TRBV10-3,once,TRBJ2-5,CAFRLGWTEEETQYF,TGTGCCTTCAGATTAGGGTGGACAGAAGAAGAGACCCAGTACTTC
.,TRBV6-6,.,TRBJ2-5,CATSGAAQETQYF,TGTGCCACCTCAGGGGCAGCCCAAGAGACCCAGTACTTC
.,TRBV7-9,.,TRBJ2-5,CASGVGETQYF,TGTGCCAGCGGGGTAGGAGAGACCCAGTACTTC
.,TRBV7-3,.,TRBJ2-7,CASTPYLWLESLEQYF,TGTGCCAGCACCCCCTACCTTTGGCTAGAATCGCTCGAGCAGTACTTC
TRBD2,TRBV9,.,TRBJ2-3,CASSPRGGLATDTQYF,TGTGCCAGCAGCCCGAGGGGGGGACTAGCGACAGATACGCAGTATTTT
.,TRBV19,.,TRBJ2-1,CASSPFSGAYNEQFF,TGTGCCAGTAGTCCCTTCAGCGGAGCCTACAATGAGCAGTTCTTC
.,TRBV21-1,.,TRBJ2-3,CASSKEKGTGRGGTDTQYF,TGTGCCAGCAGCAAAGAGAAGGGGACAGGGAGAGGGGGCACAGATACGCAGTATTTT
.,TRBV4-3,.,TRBJ2-3,CASSQGLSSTDTQYF,TGCGCCAGCAGCCAAGGGTTGAGTAGCACAGATACGCAGTATTTT
.,TRBV29-1,.,TRBJ2-7,CSVETVDSYEQYF,TGCAGCGTTGAGACAGTAGACTCCTACGAGCAGTACTTC
.,TRBV14,.,TRBJ2-1,CASSLHNGLHEDNEQFF,TGTGCCAGCAGCCTACATAACGGCCTCCATGAGGACAATGAGCAGTTCTTC
TRBD2,TRBV4-1,.,TRBJ2-1,CASSHTLAGVRNEQFF,TGCGCCAGCAGCCACACTCTAGCGGGAGTACGCAATGAGCAGTTCTTC
.,TRBV5-1,.,TRBJ1-5,CASSLGGGPNQPQHF,TGCGCCAGCAGCTTGGGTGGGGGGCCCAATCAGCCCCAGCATTTT
TRBD2,TRBV11-2,.,TRBJ2-1,CASSFGTSGLNEQFF,TGTGCCAGCAGCTTCGGGACTAGCGGACTCAATGAGCAGTTCTTC
.,TRBV19,.,TRBJ1-1,CASSPGTLAEAFF,TGTGCCAGTAGTCCCGGGACTCTCGCTGAAGCTTTCTTT
TRBD1,TRBV19,.,TRBJ2-1,CASSIGTGPYNEQFF,TGTGCCAGTAGTATCGGGACAGGACCCTACAATGAGCAGTTCTTC
.,TRBV4-3,once,TRBJ2-3,CASSLTRTNLADTQYF,TGCGCCAGCAGCCTGACCCGGACGAATCTCGCAGATACGCAGTATTTT
TRBD1,TRBV11-2,once,TRBJ2-7,CASSFLDGQGAYEQYF,TGTGCCAGCAGCTTTTTAGATGGACAGGGCGCATACGAGCAGTACTTC
TRBD2,TRBV4-1,.,TRBJ2-1,CASSQEPGLAGGSGGEQFF,TGCGCCAGCAGCCAAGAACCGGGACTAGCGGGAGGGTCAGGGGGTGAGCAGTTCTTC
.,TRBV6-1,.,TRBJ2-3,CASSEDWDTQYF,TGTGCCAGCAGTGAAGACTGGGATACGCAGTATTTT
.,TRBV21-1,.,TRBJ2-1,CASSQLAGVAYNEQFF,TGTGCCAGCAGTCAACTAGCGGGAGTAGCCTACAATGAGCAGTTCTTC
TRBD2,TRBV27,.,TRBJ2-5,CASSLGTSGAETQYF,TGTGCCAGCAGTTTAGGGACTAGCGGGGCAGAGACCCAGTACTTC
.,TRBV4-3,.,TRBJ2-7,CASSQDYRTVSEQYF,TGCGCCAGCAGCCAAGATTACAGGACAGTGAGCGAGCAGTACTTC
.,TRBV7-9,.,TRBJ2-5,CASSWAQETQYF,TGTGCCAGCAGCTGGGCCCAAGAGACCCAGTACTTC
.,TRBV11-2,.,TRBJ1-1,CASSLGSGTEAFF,TGTGCCAGCAGCTTAGGGTCGGGCACTGAAGCTTTCTTT
.,TRBV6-5,few,TRBJ1-1,CASSYSADSEAFF,TGTGCCAGCAGTTACTCGGCGGACTCTGAAGCTTTCTTT
TRBD2,TRBV29-1,.,TRBJ2-2,CSVEDASGRAPDTGELFF,TGCAGCGTTGAAGACGCTAGCGGGAGGGCCCCGGACACCGGGGAGCTGTTTTTT
.,TRBV27,.,TRBJ2-3,CASSPRLQGLTDTQYF,TGTGCCAGCAGTCCCCGCCTGCAGGGGCTCACAGATACGCAGTATTTT
TRBD2,TRBV2,.,TRBJ2-7,CATLAGAGYERYF,TGTGCCACCTTAGCGGGGGCGGGCTACGAGCGGTACTTC
.,TRBV5-6,.,TRBJ2-7,CASSLHPDSEQYF,TGTGCCAGCAGCCTCCACCCCGACAGCGAGCAGTACTTC
.,TRBV4-1,.,TRBJ1-2,CASSPGGTMGPEGYTF,TGCGCCAGCAGCCCAGGAGGGACCATGGGGCCTGAGGGCTACACCTTC
.,TRBV19,.,TRBJ2-3,CASSMLRDTDTQYF,TGTGCCAGTAGTATGTTGAGGGACACAGATACGCAGTATTTT
.,TRBV5-1,.,TRBJ2-7,CASKGDGDLYEQYF,TGCGCCAGCAAAGGAGATGGGGACCTCTACGAGCAGTACTTC
.,TRBV10-2,.,TRBJ2-7,CASSEEGLTYEQYF,TGCGCCAGCAGTGAGGAAGGACTGACCTACGAGCAGTACTTC
.,TRBV7-8,.,TRBJ1-2,CASSLGEGGYGYTF,TGTGCCAGCAGCTTAGGGGAGGGGGGCTATGGCTACACCTTC
TRBD1,TRBV4-3,.,TRBJ2-7,CASSQGTGRYEQYF,TGCGCCAGCAGCCAAGGGACAGGCCGCTACGAGCAGTACTTC
.,TRBV11-3,.,TRBJ2-3,CASSLTGSTGDTQYF,TGTGCCAGCAGCTTGACGGGGAGCACAGGAGATACGCAGTATTTT
TRBD1,TRBV28,.,TRBJ2-1,CASSSVGDRIYNEQFF,TGTGCCAGCAGTTCTGTGGGGGACAGGATCTACAATGAGCAGTTCTTC
.,TRBV19,.,TRBJ1-5,CASSIGTMSNQPQHF,TGTGCCAGTAGTATAGGCACTATGAGCAATCAGCCCCAGCATTTT
.,TRBV28,.,TRBJ2-7,CASRPATVSYEQYF,TGTGCCAGCAGACCCGCGACAGTCTCCTACGAGCAGTACTTC
TRBD2,TRBV27,.,TRBJ2-1,CASSRSGRLRETEQFF,TGTGCCAGCAGCAGAAGCGGGAGACTTCGAGAAACCGAGCAGTTCTTC
.,TRBV28,.,TRBJ2-1,CASSLWSHNEQFF,TGTGCCAGCAGTTTGTGGTCGCACAATGAGCAGTTCTTC
.,TRBV7-9,.,TRBJ2-1,CASRARDHPKQFF,TGTGCCAGCAGAGCTCGTGACCACCCCAAGCAGTTCTTC
.,TRBV28,.,TRBJ2-7,CASSLPWDEQYF,TGTGCCAGCAGTCTCCCCTGGGACGAGCAGTACTTC
.,TRBV20-1,.,TRBJ2-7,CSARQGYEQYF,TGCAGTGCTAGACAGGGGTACGAGCAGTACTTC
TRBD1,TRBV27,.,TRBJ2-7,CASSAGTGGFYEQYF,TGTGCCAGCAGTGCCGGGACAGGGGGCTTCTACGAGCAGTACTTC